Below are 4 T cell receptor beta chains sequenced from a single sample in a study of T cell responses to AZD1222 COVID-19 vaccine. TCRdb keeps only in-frame clones here, not all; method: immunoSEQ multiplex PCR. The data hold 150,000 to 200,000 clones, with roughly 90% observed a single time. Here the sequenced sample was peripheral blood, taken 28 days after the second AZD1222 dose. Every receptor here comes from an adult who received the AZD1222 COVID-19 vaccine.

The chain uses TRBV30 and TRBJ2-2; D not certain. The CDR3 is 13 residues long. Trimming took off 0 bases at V and 4 bases at J, with 6 bases between the two ends. Germline V gives CDR1 GTSNPN, CDR2 SVGIG (reference sequence). In DNA, the CDR3 is TGTGCCTGGAGTGTACAATCCACCGGGGAGCTGTTTTTT. Translation gives CAWSVQSTGELFF.

In this sample, this clone turned up a few times. This chain joins TRBV5-8 and TRBJ2-5; either TRBD1 or TRBD2 may fit D (5 bases each). CDR1 is SGHTS, CDR2 YDEGEE, per germline. This CDR3 is 15 amino acids long. V shed 2 bases and J shed 5 bases, with 16 bases lying between them. CDR3 nucleotide sequence: TGTGCCAGCAGCTTAATGGGGGATGTCGGGGAGACCCAGTACTTC. Its protein product is CASSLMGDVGETQYF.

The chain uses TRBV6-2 or TRBV6-3 and TRBJ2-2; D may be TRBD2 (7 bases). The CDR3 totals 15 residues. Trimming stripped 4 bases from V and 8 bases from J, with 17 bases between. The germline CDR1 and CDR2 sequences are MNHEY and SVGEGT. The CDR3 spells CASSLGGGGMGELFF. CDR3 nucleotides: TGTGCCAGCAGTTTGGGAGGCGGGGGCATGGGGGAGCTGTTTTTT.

This clone was observed once. The J gene is TRBJ2-2, the V gene TRBV11-3; the match to TRBD2 covers 16 bases. V lost 5 bases to trimming and J lost 5 bases; unmatched junction nucleotides: 5. This CDR3 is 17 amino acids long. Germline CDR1 is SGHNT and CDR2 is YENEEA. The DNA for the CDR3 is TGTGCCAGCAGCCGGGGACTAGCGGGAGGGCGGACCGGGGAGCTGTTTTTT. Its translation: CASSRGLAGGRTGELFF.